The 17 T cell receptor beta chains below were found in one sample sequenced in a study of radiation and T cells in renal cell carcinoma. Described time point: blood 2 weeks post-SBRT. Treatment given: 15 Gy SBRT to primary tumor, nephrectomy 4 weeks later. The data were produced by immunoSEQ multiplex PCR, yet TCRdb's version contains in-frame clones alone and is incomplete. The table includes 95,000 to 150,000 clones, about 81% detected once. The source was blood, collected from a patient whose treatment included radiotherapy and nephrectomy. Every receptor here comes from a man aged 45-60 years with renal cell carcinoma.

This clone was found a few times. The rearrangement uses TRBV5-1 and TRBJ2-1; D possibly corresponds to TRBD1 (5 bases). Per the germline V gene, CDR1 is SGHRS and CDR2 is YFSETQ. The CDR3 covers 15 residues. V shed 5 bases and J shed 0 bases, with 12 bases lying between them. The CDR3 DNA follows: TGCGCCAGCAGATTGACAGAGTACTCCTACAATGAGCAGTTCTTC. This gives the protein CASRLTEYSYNEQFF.

V usage is TRBV6-5 and J usage is TRBJ1-1; no reliable D call. V lost 5 bases to trimming and J lost 1 base, with 11 bases between them. This CDR3 region has 14 residues. Germline assignment: CDR1 MNHEY and CDR2 SVGAGI. The CDR3 is CASSPPGQNTEAFF. In DNA, the CDR3 is TGTGCCAGCAGTCCCCCGGGCCAGAACACTGAAGCTTTCTTT.

The chain is built from TRBV4-1 and TRBJ1-4; D gene uncertain. Trimming stripped 0 bases from V and 8 bases from J, with 13 bases between. The CDR3 runs 15 residues. Per germline, CDR1 MGHRA and CDR2 YSYEKL. CDR3 residues: CASSQDGSGGEKLFF. CDR3 in DNA: TGCGCCAGCAGCCAAGACGGCTCAGGAGGAGAAAAACTGTTTTTT.

The CDR3 DNA sequence: TGTGCCAGCAGCTTCGGAGCAGATACGCAGTATTTT. Translated, it gives CASSFGADTQYF. The V call is TRBV7-3, the J call TRBJ2-3; no definite D call. V was pared by 3 bases and J by 4 bases, with 5 bases between. The length of the CDR3 is 12 residues. Germline CDR1 and CDR2: SGHTA and FQGTGA.

The V and J genes are TRBV29-1 and TRBJ1-1; no reliable D call. This CDR3 is built from 13 residues. Germline V gene lookup returns CDR1 SQVTM and CDR2 ANQGSEA. Deletions cut 6 bases from V and 1 base from J, with 12 bases between. The CDR3: CSVDNPQNTEAFF. CDR3 bases: TGCAGCGTCGACAACCCACAGAACACTGAAGCTTTCTTT.

The rearrangement joins TRBV4-1 to TRBJ1-4; TRBD1 might be the D (5 bases). Trimming removed 1 base at V and 0 bases at J, with 9 bases between. The V gene's germline CDR1 is MGHRA and CDR2 YSYEKL. The CDR3 is 16 amino acids. The CDR3 loop reads CASSQGGRPTNEKLFF. The CDR3, as DNA: TGCGCCAGCAGCCAAGGGGGACGGCCAACTAATGAAAAACTGTTTTTT.

The genes are TRBV6-1 and TRBJ1-5; a weak D match, TRBD1 (5 bases). V lost 8 bases to trimming and J lost 0 bases, with 11 bases between them. The CDR3 runs to 14 residues. Germline V gene lookup returns CDR1 MNHNS and CDR2 SASEGT. The CDR3 loop is CASDWGTSNQPQHF. As DNA, the CDR3 is TGTGCCAGCGATTGGGGGACTAGCAATCAGCCCCAGCATTTT.

V is TRBV2 and J is TRBJ2-5, with D possibly being TRBD1 or TRBD2 (5 bases each). Looked up from germline, CDR1 is SNHLY and CDR2 is FYNNEI. CDR3 length equals 13 residues. V was clipped by 2 bases and J by 5 bases, with 9 bases between them. The CDR3, as DNA: TGTGCCAGCAGTGAACGAGGGGCGGAGACCCAGTACTTC. This sequence encodes CASSERGAETQYF.

V is TRBV5-4 and J is TRBJ2-5, with 10 bases fitting TRBD1. From germline, CDR1 is SGHNT and CDR2 YYREEE (reference sequence). The CDR3 spans 16 residues. J was trimmed by 6 bases and V by 4 bases; bases with no gene match: 12. The CDR3, as DNA: TGTGCCAGCAGCCCTGCCTTAGACAGGGGGCTAAAGACCCAGTACTTC. Protein product: CASSPALDRGLKTQYF.

The CDR3, as DNA: TGCGCCAGCAGCAAGGACAGTTACGAGCAGTACTTC. It codes for CASSKDSYEQYF. The chain carries TRBV10-1 and TRBJ2-7; D might be TRBD1 (6 bases). The germline V gene has CDR1 WNHNN and CDR2 SYGVQD (reference sequence). The V end lost 6 bases, the J end lost 4 bases, and 10 bases lay between the germline ends. The CDR3 is 12 residues long.

The genes are TRBV7-3 and TRBJ1-2; the match to TRBD1 covers 7 bases. The J segment lost 7 bases and the V segment lost 0 bases, leaving 11 bases of the junction unmatched. The CDR3 sequence is 16 residues long. Germline values: CDR1 SGHTA, CDR2 FQGTGA. The CDR3 protein is CASSLTPPDRARGYTF. The CDR3 DNA is TGTGCCAGCAGCTTAACCCCCCCCGACAGGGCTCGTGGCTACACCTTC.

V is TRBV5-1 and J is TRBJ1-5; 7 bases line up with TRBD1. Germline trimming cut 0 bases from V and 5 bases from J; bases unmatched to any gene: 8. Germline V CDR1 and CDR2: SGHRS, YFSETQ. The CDR3 has 16 residues. CDR3 sequence reads: CASSLGSGGPDQPQHF. CDR3 nucleotide sequence: TGCGCCAGCAGCTTGGGTTCAGGGGGTCCCGATCAGCCCCAGCATTTT.

CDR3: CASIGGPMASNQPQHF. The CDR3 DNA reads TGTGCCAGCATAGGGGGCCCTATGGCTAGCAATCAGCCCCAGCATTTT. The rearrangement uses TRBV6-9 and TRBJ1-5; 7 nucleotides agree with TRBD1. Germline CDR1 MNHGY, CDR2 SVAAGI. The CDR3 runs 16 residues. After removal of 7 bases from V and 0 bases from J, the junction contained 9 bases not matched to a gene.

CDR3 residues: CASSQFTSGGSSYNEQFF. The DNA of the CDR3 is TGTGCCAGCAGCCAGTTTACCTCCGGGGGGAGCTCCTACAATGAGCAGTTCTTC. V gene TRBV7-2 combines with J gene TRBJ2-1; 7 bases are shared with TRBD2. Germline V lookup: CDR1 SGHTA, CDR2 FQGNSA. The J segment lost 0 bases and the V segment lost 5 bases, leaving 13 bases of the junction unmatched. This CDR3 has 18 residues.

The V gene is TRBV10-2, the J gene TRBJ2-7, with D perhaps TRBD1 (6 bases). With 3 bases removed from V and 2 bases from J, the gap between germline ends came to 11 bases. From germline, CDR1 is WSHSY and CDR2 SAAADI. This CDR3 is 14 amino acids long. CDR3 sequence reads: CASSERDTAYEQYF. The CDR3 DNA follows: TGCGCCAGCAGTGAACGGGACACAGCCTACGAGCAGTACTTC.

The chain employs TRBV30 and TRBJ1-2; 9 bases are shared with TRBD1. The V segment lost 2 bases and the J segment 4 bases; nucleotides outside the gene matches: 8. The CDR3 consists of 15 residues. Germline CDR1 GTSNPN, CDR2 SVGIG (reference sequence). The CDR3 sequence: CAWSSTGTGTYGYTF. The CDR3, as DNA: TGTGCCTGGAGTAGTACCGGGACAGGGACCTATGGCTACACCTTC. Filled out from reference TRBV30 and TRBJ1-2, the complete variable domain reads SQTIHQWPATLVQPVGSPLSLECTVEGTSNPNLYWYRQAAGRGLQLLFYSVGIGQISSEVPQNLSASRPQDRQFILSSKKLLLSDSGFYLCAWSSTGTGTYGYTFGSGTRLTVV.

This chain links TRBV6-1 with TRBJ2-5, with 8 bases that match TRBD1. Trimming at V came to 3 bases and at J to 5 bases, leaving 14 bases not matched to a gene. This CDR3 comprises 17 residues. Germline loops: CDR1 MNHNS, CDR2 SASEGT. The CDR3 DNA is TGTGCCAGCAGTGACGGACAGGGCCGTGGGGCAGGGGAGACCCAGTACTTC. Amino acids: CASSDGQGRGAGETQYF.